A selection of T cell receptor beta chains follows, all from one sample in a study of blood T cell repertoires in COVID-19. Clones were sequenced by immunoSEQ multiplex PCR, and TCRdb holds only the in-frame ones, with some missing. The table lists about 260,000 clones, almost 85% of them singletons. Sample: peripheral blood. The receptors derive from a woman over 75 with acute or convalescent COVID-19. Both conserved end residues are part of each CDR3. The D gene is left open where the match is weak. Not all rows give a size; the values are once, few, many and, for expanded clones, a class.

d_gene,v_gene,j_gene,abundance,CDR3aa,CDR3nt
-,TRBV7-8,TRBJ1-2,-,CASSRDRSDYGYTF,TGTGCCAGCAGCCGAGACAGATCTGACTATGGCTACACCTTC
-,TRBV20-1,TRBJ2-7,once,CSGHRAHEQYF,TGCAGTGGGCACAGGGCCCACGAGCAGTACTTC
-,TRBV28,TRBJ2-1,-,CASSLNIANEQFF,TGTGCCAGCAGCCTCAACATAGCCAATGAGCAGTTCTTC
TRBD1,TRBV7-8,TRBJ2-3,-,CASGQGEADTQYF,TGTGCCAGCGGACAGGGAGAGGCAGATACGCAGTATTTT
TRBD2,TRBV5-4,TRBJ2-1,-,CASSAASGDYNEQFF,TGTGCCAGCAGCGCGGCTAGCGGGGATTACAATGAGCAGTTCTTC
TRBD2,TRBV6-2/TRBV6-3,TRBJ2-1,-,CASSYLAEYNEQFF,TGTGCCAGCAGTTACCTAGCGGAATACAATGAGCAGTTCTTC
TRBD1,TRBV2,TRBJ1-3,-,CASSFDRASGNTIYF,TGTGCCAGCAGTTTTGACAGGGCCTCTGGAAACACCATATATTTT
TRBD1,TRBV3-1/TRBV3-2,TRBJ1-5,-,CASSSGTGVGQPQHF,TGTGCCAGCAGTTCCGGGACAGGGGTCGGTCAGCCCCAGCATTTT
TRBD2,TRBV2,TRBJ2-1,-,CASSEGLAGGEQFF,TGTGCCAGCAGTGAAGGGCTAGCGGGAGGGGAGCAGTTCTTC
TRBD1,TRBV27,TRBJ1-5,-,CASSSETGINQPQHF,TGTGCCAGCAGTTCCGAGACAGGGATCAATCAGCCCCAGCATTTT
TRBD1,TRBV7-8,TRBJ2-2,-,CASIGGQGAPGTGELFF,TGTGCCAGCATCGGGGGACAGGGGGCGCCTGGCACCGGGGAGCTGTTTTTT
-,TRBV19,TRBJ2-1,-,CASRTGVSNEQFF,TGTGCCAGTAGGACGGGAGTCAGCAATGAGCAGTTCTTC
-,TRBV4-1,TRBJ2-3,-,CASSPRFTTERTDTQYF,TGCGCCAGCAGCCCCCGGTTTACCACGGAGAGAACAGATACGCAGTATTTT
-,TRBV6-2/TRBV6-3,TRBJ2-7,-,CASSNTYEQYF,TGTGCCAGCAGTAATACCTACGAGCAGTACTTC
-,TRBV7-2,TRBJ2-7,-,CASRPPGEGGSYEQYF,TGTGCCAGCAGACCCCCGGGGGAGGGGGGCTCCTACGAGCAGTACTTC
-,TRBV5-6,TRBJ2-4,-,CASSWVRGHSNIQYF,TGTGCCAGCAGCTGGGTGCGGGGGCACTCGAACATTCAGTACTTC
-,TRBV19,TRBJ1-6,-,CASSPGDLFSPLHF,TGTGCCAGTAGCCCGGGGGACCTTTTTTCACCCCTCCACTTT
-,TRBV5-1,TRBJ1-2,-,CASSLDTGSSGYTF,TGCGCCAGCAGCTTGGATACGGGTTCGTCTGGCTACACCTTC
TRBD2,TRBV6-2/TRBV6-3,TRBJ2-1,once,CASSRLLREKGNEQFF,TGTGCCAGCAGCCGGCTTTTGCGGGAGAAGGGCAATGAGCAGTTCTTC
-,TRBV5-1,TRBJ2-7,-,CASSPGTRPYEQYF,TGCGCCAGCAGCCCCGGGACAAGACCCTACGAGCAGTACTTC
TRBD1,TRBV5-1,TRBJ1-1,once,CASSLGETGATEAFF,TGCGCCAGCAGCTTGGGGGAGACAGGGGCCACTGAAGCTTTCTTT
TRBD1,TRBV19,TRBJ1-2,-,CASGDPRGVVDYGYTF,TGTGCCAGTGGGGACCCCAGGGGGGTAGTAGACTATGGCTACACCTTC
-,TRBV3-1/TRBV3-2,TRBJ2-1,few,CASSQGFSASGGEQFF,TGTGCCAGCAGCCAAGGATTCAGTGCGTCTGGAGGTGAGCAGTTCTTC
-,TRBV7-2,TRBJ2-4,-,CASSLIGGSGAKNIQYF,TGTGCCAGCAGCTTGATTGGAGGGAGTGGTGCCAAAAACATTCAGTACTTC
TRBD1,TRBV15,TRBJ2-3,-,CATRSGDRGFTDTQYF,TGTGCCACCAGGAGCGGTGACAGGGGTTTCACAGATACGCAGTATTTT
-,TRBV3-1/TRBV3-2,TRBJ2-5,-,CASSQDGGLVTQYF,TGTGCCAGCAGCCAAGACGGCGGCCTAGTGACCCAGTACTTC
TRBD1,TRBV2,TRBJ1-2,once,CASNLDRVGGYTF,TGTGCCAGCAACCTCGACAGGGTCGGTGGCTACACCTTC
TRBD2,TRBV7-2,TRBJ2-5,-,CASSLASASGGQETQYF,TGTGCCAGCAGCTTAGCCTCGGCTAGCGGGGGTCAAGAGACCCAGTACTTC
TRBD2,TRBV20-1,TRBJ2-7,-,CSARVKGGLDF,TGCAGTGCTAGAGTAAAGGGAGGGCTTGACTTC
TRBD1,TRBV5-1,TRBJ2-6,-,CASSGGQGRSGANVLTF,TGCGCCAGCAGCGGGGGACAGGGGCGCTCAGGGGCCAACGTCCTGACTTTC
-,TRBV6-2/TRBV6-3,TRBJ1-2,-,CASSYFGSGYTF,TGTGCCAGCAGTTACTTCGGGTCCGGCTACACCTTC
-,TRBV28,TRBJ1-4,-,CASSSRAGATNEKLFF,TGTGCCAGCAGTTCACGTGCGGGGGCGACGAATGAAAAACTGTTTTTT
TRBD2,TRBV20-1,TRBJ2-1,-,CSAGSGGEQFF,TGCAGTGCTGGTAGCGGGGGTGAGCAGTTCTTC
TRBD1,TRBV18,TRBJ2-1,-,CASSPGTGGLDNEQFF,TGTGCCAGCTCACCAGGGACAGGGGGCCTTGACAATGAGCAGTTCTTC
TRBD2,TRBV11-3,TRBJ2-1,-,CASSLELAGGNNEQFF,TGTGCCAGCAGCTTAGAACTAGCGGGAGGAAACAATGAGCAGTTCTTC
TRBD2,TRBV7-8,TRBJ2-2,-,CASSLTSGAGELFF,TGTGCCAGCAGCTTAACTAGCGGAGCCGGGGAGCTGTTTTTT
TRBD2,TRBV4-3,TRBJ2-3,-,CASSHAMTSGGAADTQYF,TGCGCCAGCAGCCATGCAATGACTAGCGGGGGGGCAGCGGATACGCAGTATTTT
TRBD1,TRBV7-2,TRBJ1-2,-,CASSFLGGGNGYTF,TGTGCCAGCAGCTTCCTTGGAGGGGGCAATGGCTACACCTTC